What follows is one T cell receptor beta chain and its context. What it binds is unknown. The CDR3 runs 14 residues. Germline lookup yields CDR1 ENHRY and CDR2 SYGVKD. With 6 bases removed from V and 5 bases from J, the gap between germline ends came to 16 bases. This specimen comes from a study of CD4 T cells in relation to SARS-CoV-2 and coronaviruses. About the research overall: TCR beta CDR3s were sequenced after approximately ten-day antigen culture of PBMCs. Notes on the study in general: Crossreactive clones expanded significantly less to SARS-CoV-2 than monoreactive clones.

Data came from immunoSEQ multiplex PCR; TCRdb stores just in-frame clones and leaves some out. Of about 36,000 clones listed, around 80% were seen once; the top ten hold 2.5% to 3.5%. Sequenced input: memory CD4+ T cells from PBMCs, cultured in vitro. This chain connects TRBV10-3 to TRBJ1-2; TRBD1 might be the D (5 bases). The sequence derives from an adult with COVID-19. As DNA, the CDR3 is TGTGCCATCAGCACCCCGGGGCCACAGTATGGCTACACCTTC. Translated, it gives CAISTPGPQYGYTF.